Sequencing of this T cell receptor (beta chain) was carried out in a study of blood T cell repertoires in COVID-19 (dated by TCRdb to about 2020). In terms of the full investigation: The collaborator samples originated in the United States, Italy and Spain and spanned the acute and convalescent phases of COVID-19. Where available, HLA class I and class II types were taken from metadata supplied by the sample provider and were not determined by assay-based typing. A freely available public database, intended as a resource for researchers studying the immune response to SARS-CoV-2, is where the repertoires were released. Nearly every sample came with metadata listing a de-identified subject ID, COVID-19 status, age in years and sex. The dataset comprised deeply sampled blood TCRbeta repertoires from subjects exposed to, actively infected with, or recovered from COVID-19. The samples were drawn from the first 160 participants of the ongoing ImmuneRACE study and from over 950 subjects provided by 6 global collaborators. The prospective study material was composed of cDNA or gDNA derived from T cells, B-cell-depleted T cells, or PBMCs. What the work shows at the level of the full study, not this receptor alone: How much clinical and demographic metadata was included differed by source and by participant, and the metadata was provided uncurated.

TCRbeta CDR3 regions were amplified from genomic DNA using the immunoSEQ Assay, a bias-controlled multiplex PCR. Under the source paper's analysis protocol: Nucleated cell counts per sample were estimated from amplification of reference gene primers within the assay. To quantify the absolute abundance of each unique TCRbeta CDR3 rearrangement, sequence reads were collapsed and filtered. Productive Simpson clonality was computed per sample as the square root of Simpson's diversity index over productive rearrangements. The table comes from immuneACCESS by way of TCRdb, which keeps in-frame sequences with V and J called. Part of the clones is missing from these tables; in studies checked, under half for an unresolved V gene and the rest for unknown reasons. That table furnishes V, J and clone size, whereas the DNA furnished D and trimming. Present in this sample are tens of thousands of clones, 85% to 90% of which were seen just once. Roughly 8% of the sample is taken by the ten largest.

Note on this clone: Its antigen remains unidentified. Base qualities are not at hand, and no much larger clone is one base apart.

Whole blood was collected in K2EDTA tubes by collaborating institutions according to the institutions' own protocols. For TCRbeta analysis, collaborators shipped samples in one of three forms: frozen whole blood, isolated PBMCs, or DNA extracted from either of those sample types. This receptor was taken from a human donor with active COVID-19. The donor label of this sample is uncertain. Sequencing was carried out using peripheral blood.

Here is the DNA: TGTGCCAGCAGCTCTATACAGGGCATCGGGAACACCATATATTTT. Its translation is CASSSIQGIGNTIYF. The V and J segments used are TRBV7-9 and TRBJ1-3; the D segment could be TRBD1, given 6 matching bases. Reading the germline V gene (reference sequence) gives CDR1 SEHNR and CDR2 FQNEAQ. CDR3 length: 15 amino acids, cysteine to phenylalanine. The sequence is cut down to CDR3 DNA, 45 bases in frame from base 1. Trimming removed 4 bases from V and 7 bases from J, leaving 17 bases between the germline ends.